This T cell receptor beta chain appears in the sequencing data of a study of T-cell reconstitution after alpha-beta-depleted transplantation in children. For TCRbeta, the library was prepared with unique molecular identifiers. TCRdb itself ran the PCR reads through MiXCR, one entry per CDR3 protein. The sample carries about 340,000 distinct CDR3 sequences, roughly 14% recorded once. The CDR3 loop spans 15 amino acids. Trimming removed 4 bases at V and 2 bases at J, with 14 bases between. CDR1 and CDR2 from the germline V gene are SGDLS and YYNGEE. The sample holds a few counts of this clonotype. Specimen: PBMCs, collected from the stem cell graft. This chain connects TRBV9 to TRBJ2-3; TRBD2 is a possible D gene (6 bases). The receptor comes from a human donor who donated a stem cell graft to a child with Fanconi anemia. The CDR3, as DNA: TGTGCCAGCAGCCCCCGGGGGTTCTTCACAGATACGCAGTATTTT. Translation gives CASSPRGFFTDTQYF.